This TCR beta chain comes out of a study of blood T cell repertoires in COVID-19. For the study at large: COVID-19 samples from acute and convalescent phases originated in the United States, Italy and Spain. PBMCs, B-cell-depleted T cells, or T cells provided the cDNA or gDNA that made up the material.

The repertoire was sequenced with immunoSEQ multiplex PCR; TCRdb's copy has only in-frame clones and lacks some. The table lists 210,000 or so clones, just over 85% of them singletons. CDR1 and CDR2 (germline): MDHEN, SYDVKM. The CDR3 totals 13 residues. The V end lost 5 bases, the J end lost 2 bases, and 9 bases lay between the germline ends. The chain links TRBV28 to TRBJ2-5, with D perhaps TRBD1 (5 bases). This sequence originates from a man aged 18 to 29 with active or convalescent COVID-19. The sample comprised peripheral blood. The CDR3 DNA follows: TGTGCCAGCAGTCCAAGACAGCAAGAGACCCAGTACTTC. It specifies CASSPRQQETQYF.